This T cell receptor (beta chain) was obtained from a study of shared clonotypes between healthy human individuals. Study background: The donor pool was made up of two women and three men aged 18 to 49. Overall study results and limits: Unshared clonotypes carried lower generation probabilities than those common to all four donors.

The table came from immunoSEQ multiplex PCR; TCRdb's copy has only in-frame clones and leaves some out. The sample contains about 2.1 million clones, about 94% of which appear only once. CDR3 length: 13 residues. The germline CDR1 and CDR2 sequences are SSHAT and FNYEAQ (reference sequence). Deletions cut 6 bases from V and 3 bases from J, with 8 bases between. Regarding this clone: What it binds is not known.

CD8 cells classed as naive were CD45RO-negative and positively selected for CCR7, excluding terminally differentiated effector memory CD45RA+ cells. V usage is TRBV7-7 and J usage is TRBJ2-2; D call uncertain. What was sequenced was naive CD8+ T cells from PBMCs. The receptor was derived from a man younger than 35 in good health. Some clones in this sample may be carry-over from other donors' samples. CDR3 in DNA: TGTGCCAGCAGAAGTCGGGACACCGGGGAGCTGTTTTTT. Translating gives CASRSRDTGELFF. Together with reference TRBV7-7 and TRBJ2-2, the CDR3 gives the full variable domain: GAGVSQSPRYKVTKRGQDVTLRCDPISSHATLYWYQQALGQGPEFLTYFNYEAQPDKSGLPSDRFSAERPEGSISTLTIQRTEQRDSAMYRCASRSRDTGELFFGEGSRLTVL.